The rows below give T cell receptor beta chains drawn from one sample of a study of identifying expanded T cells in peripheral blood. Profiling relied on immunoSEQ multiplex PCR, and the TCRdb table lists in-frame clones only, not all of them. The table has tens of thousands of clones, 88% seen once; the top ten hold over 3%. The sequenced sample was blood. These receptor sequences come from a person between 18 and 75 years old in good health. Both conserved end residues are part of each CDR3. A D gene is named only where the DNA matches it firmly. Clone size appears in some rows only: once, few, many, or a class for an expanded clone.

J | D | size | V | DNA | CDR3
TRBJ2-1 | - | once | TRBV18 | TGTGCCAGCTCACCACGGGCCACGGATTTTGCGCAGTTCTTC | CASSPRATDFAQFF
TRBJ2-2 | - | - | TRBV6-1 | TGTGCCAGCAGTCAGCTATTGAACACCGGGGAGCTGTTTTTT | CASSQLLNTGELFF
TRBJ2-7 | TRBD1 | - | TRBV7-8 | TGTGCCAGCAGCCGGGACAGGGGGACTATCGAGCAGTACTTC | CASSRDRGTIEQYF
TRBJ1-2 | - | - | TRBV29-1 | TGCAGCGTTGGCGAGGGCCGGCTTCCCTATGGCTACACCTTC | CSVGEGRLPYGYTF
TRBJ2-3 | - | - | TRBV9 | TGTGCCAGCACCAGGGCCAACACAGATACGCAGTATTTT | CASTRANTDTQYF
TRBJ2-7 | - | - | TRBV28 | TGTGCCAGCAGTTTGGGCCCGGACAGTTCCTACGAGCAGTACTTC | CASSLGPDSSYEQYF
TRBJ2-2 | - | - | TRBV7-3 | TGTGCCAGCAGCTTAAACCCCGGGGGGAACACCGGGGAGCTGTTTTTT | CASSLNPGGNTGELFF
TRBJ2-6 | - | - | TRBV15 | TGTGCCACCAGCAGACTGACCTACACCCACTCTGGGGCCAACGTCCTGACTTTC | CATSRLTYTHSGANVLTF
TRBJ2-7 | TRBD2 | - | TRBV18 | TGTGCCAGCTCACCCATGGGGGCACGACTAGCGGGATTGAGCGAGCAGTACTTC | CASSPMGARLAGLSEQYF
TRBJ2-1 | TRBD2 | - | TRBV28 | TGTGCCAGCGCTGGCCTAGCGGGGGGGCCGGGTGAGCAGTTCTTC | CASAGLAGGPGEQFF
TRBJ2-1 | TRBD1 | - | TRBV9 | TGTGCCAGCAGCGTCCCGGGACAGGGGGCTCGTCAGTTCTTC | CASSVPGQGARQFF
TRBJ2-1 | - | once | TRBV28 | TGTGCCAGCAGTTCGGGGAATGAGCAGTTCTTC | CASSSGNEQFF
TRBJ2-7 | - | few | TRBV5-5 | TGTGCCACCCAATTAGGGACGGGAGCCTACGAGCAGTACTTC | CATQLGTGAYEQYF
TRBJ1-1 | - | - | TRBV11-2 | TGTGCCAGCAGCTTAGGTACAGACCTGAGCACTGAAGCTTTCTTT | CASSLGTDLSTEAFF
TRBJ1-6 | TRBD1 | - | TRBV28 | TGTGCCAGCAGTTTGGTGGTGAGTGACAGGGGGCAATCACCCCTCCACTTT | CASSLVVSDRGQSPLHF
TRBJ1-6 | TRBD1 | - | TRBV5-6 | TGTGCCAGCAGCTTGGGCCAGGGGGCGAGTTCACCCCTCCACTTT | CASSLGQGASSPLHF
TRBJ2-2 | - | few | TRBV5-1 | TGCGCCAGCAGCTTGGTGGGCGGGGAGCTGTTTTTT | CASSLVGGELFF
TRBJ1-5 | - | - | TRBV28 | TGTGCCAGCAGTTTGCGATCCACTTTAATAATTTGGACCCAGCATTTT | CASSLRSTLIIWTQHF
TRBJ2-2 | TRBD2 | - | TRBV7-2 | TGTGCCAGCAGCTTAGCGCCAAGCGGGAGGACCGGGGAGCTGTTTTTT | CASSLAPSGRTGELFF
TRBJ2-7 | TRBD1 | once | TRBV25-1 | TGTGCCAGCAGAGGGACAGAAGACTACGAGCAGTACTTC | CASRGTEDYEQYF
TRBJ2-2 | TRBD1 | - | TRBV6-1 | TGTGCCAGCAGTGTCGAATCGGGGACAGGGAAAAACACCGGGGAGCTGTTTTTT | CASSVESGTGKNTGELFF
TRBJ1-3 | - | - | TRBV28 | TGTGCCAGCAGCCGGGGGGGGAGTCTAGGAAACACCATATATTTT | CASSRGGSLGNTIYF
TRBJ2-7 | - | - | TRBV4-1 | TGTGCCAGCAGCCAAGAGCCGACCGAGCAGTACTTC | CASSQEPTEQYF
TRBJ2-7 | - | - | TRBV2 | TGTGCCAGCAGTGCCCCCGGGGGGCCCTACGAGCAGTACTTC | CASSAPGGPYEQYF
TRBJ2-7 | - | - | TRBV7-9 | TGCGAAGGAGAGTTATGGGTATTCGCCTACGAGCAGTACTTC | CEGELWVFAYEQYF
TRBJ2-5 | TRBD1 | - | TRBV7-9 | TGTGCCAGTCGGGACAGGGAGCGGGAGACCCAGTACTTC | CASRDRERETQYF
TRBJ2-2 | TRBD2 | - | TRBV19 | TGTGCCAGTAGTCCTACTAGCGGGAGGGCCGGCGGGGAGCTGTTTTTT | CASSPTSGRAGGELFF